Shown below are 23 T cell receptor beta chains from a single sample sequenced in a study of cytomegalovirus exposure and HLA in healthy donors. PCR used 60 Vbeta primers and 13 Jbeta primers. Generated by immunoSEQ multiplex PCR, the TCRdb table keeps only in-frame clones and is missing some. Of about 160,000 clones listed, around 88% are singletons. The sample consisted of PBMCs. The receptors come from a woman aged 25 to 39 in good health and CMV-seronegative.

The chain joins TRBV30 to TRBJ1-1; D gene ambiguous. Germline V gene data show CDR1 as GTSNPN and CDR2 as SVGIG (reference sequence). The CDR3 extends over 14 amino acids. V lost 7 bases and J 2 bases, leaving 17 bases between the germline ends. The DNA of the CDR3 is TGTGCCTTCACGCTGTGGCGGGGAAACACTGAAGCTTTCTTT. Protein product: CAFTLWRGNTEAFF. Supplemented by reference TRBV30 and TRBJ1-1, the full variable domain reads SQTIHQWPATLVQPVGSPLSLECTVEGTSNPNLYWYRQAAGRGLQLLFYSVGIGQISSEVPQNLSASRPQDRQFILSSKKLLLSDSGFYLCAFTLWRGNTEAFFGQGTRLTVV.

This chain connects TRBV15 to TRBJ2-1; the D gene is possibly TRBD2 (6 bases). CDR3 length: 15 residues. The germline V and J ends were trimmed by 5 bases and 0 bases, with 11 bases remaining between them. Germline assignment: CDR1 LNHNV and CDR2 YYDKDF (reference sequence). The CDR3 sequence is CATSLGLRSYNEQFF. DNA of the CDR3: TGTGCCACCAGCCTGGGACTCCGCTCCTACAATGAGCAGTTCTTC.

The V call is TRBV7-9, the J call TRBJ2-3; 9 positions agree with TRBD2. Trimming cost V 1 base and J 0 bases; bases outside gene matches: 11. The CDR3 runs 19 residues. Germline V gene data show CDR1 as SEHNR and CDR2 as FQNEAQ (reference sequence). The chain's CDR3 is CASSLGRSAGGFSTDTQYF. The CDR3 nucleotides read TGTGCCAGCAGCTTAGGGCGTTCGGCGGGGGGGTTTAGCACAGATACGCAGTATTTT. The variable domain in full, completed from reference TRBV7-9 and TRBJ2-3, reads DTGVSQNPRHKITKRGQNVTFRCDPISEHNRLYWYRQTLGQGPEFLTYFQNEAQLEKSRLLSDRFSAERPKGSFSTLEIQRTEQGDSAMYLCASSLGRSAGGFSTDTQYFGPGTRLTVL.

The V call is TRBV7-6, the J call TRBJ2-2, with 7 bases lining up with TRBD1. CDR1 is SGHVS and CDR2 is FNYEAQ in the germline V gene. V lost 1 base and J lost 4; bases outside the gene matches: 15. This CDR3 is 19 amino acids long. CDR3 in DNA: TGTGCCAGCAGCTTAGATTCCACTCAGACAGGGAGCTTCACCGGGGAGCTGTTTTTT. Protein product: CASSLDSTQTGSFTGELFF.

The chain has TRBV5-1 and TRBJ2-1; 12 bases match TRBD2. With 4 bases clipped from V and 7 bases from J, the junction kept 12 bases outside the gene matches. Germline V gene sequence: CDR1 SGHRS, CDR2 YFSETQ. The CDR3 is 17 amino acids. The DNA of the CDR3 is TGCGCCAGCAGCCCAACGGCATGGACTAGCGGGGTTAATGAGCAGTTCTTC. Protein: CASSPTAWTSGVNEQFF.

Worth noting for this clone: One end of the junction varies from germline; a read error may be responsible. The chain carries TRBV30 and TRBJ1-3; 8 bases fit TRBD1. The CDR3 contains 15 residues. Germline CDR1 GTSNPN, CDR2 SVGIG (reference sequence). CDR3 region: CTWTSYDRGGNTIYF. The CDR3 nucleotides read TGTACCTGGACGTCCTATGACAGGGGAGGAAACACCATATATTTT.

This clone appeared a single time. The rearrangement uses TRBV11-2 and TRBJ2-7, with TRBD1 identical over 7 bases. Per germline, CDR1 SGHAT and CDR2 FQNNGV. Trimming removed 4 bases from V and 5 bases from J; junction bases left unmatched: 11. This CDR3 spans 15 amino acids. CDR3 sequence reads: CASSSDRTRMDEQYF. The DNA for the CDR3 is TGTGCCAGCAGCTCGGACAGGACCCGCATGGACGAGCAGTACTTC. Using reference TRBV11-2 and TRBJ2-7 for the parts outside the CDR3, the full variable domain is EAGVAQSPRYKIIEKRQSVAFWCNPISGHATLYWYQQILGQGPKLLIQFQNNGVVDDSQLPKDRFSAERLKGVDSTLKIQPAKLEDSAVYLCASSSDRTRMDEQYFGPGTRLTVT.

The gene calls are TRBV2 and TRBJ1-5; maybe TRBD1 (5 bases). V gave up 6 bases and J gave up 5 bases, with 11 bases separating them. Per the germline V gene, CDR1 is SNHLY and CDR2 is FYNNEI. This CDR3 spans 13 amino acids. The DNA for the CDR3 is TGTGCCAGCAGCACCGACAGTTATCAGCCCCAGCATTTT. This sequence encodes CASSTDSYQPQHF.

The chain combines TRBV12-2 with TRBJ2-5; TRBD2 reflects the table's D call only, with no check against the DNA. TRBV12-2 represents a pseudogene. CDR3 length equals 15 residues. The CDR3 DNA follows: TGTGCAAGTCTACTGCGGCTTCGCCACCAAGAGACCCAGTACTTC. Protein product: CASLLRLRHQETQYF.

CDR3 sequence (DNA): TGCGCCAGCAGCCAAGTACACGGGAATCAGCCCCAGCATTTT. Amino acid sequence: CASSQVHGNQPQHF. The rearrangement joins TRBV4-1 to TRBJ1-5; D gene unclear. Germline V gives CDR1 MGHRA, CDR2 YSYEKL. Trimming pared 1 base from V and 4 bases from J, leaving 8 bases between. The CDR3 runs 14 residues.

V usage is TRBV5-1 and J usage is TRBJ2-7, with D possibly matching TRBD2 (6 bases). Looked up from germline, CDR1 is SGHRS and CDR2 is YFSETQ. Trimming left V 6 bases short and J 0 bases short, with 16 bases between. CDR3 length: 15 amino acids. The CDR3: CASKSRDFSSYEQYF. DNA for the CDR3: TGCGCCAGCAAATCGCGGGACTTTAGCTCCTACGAGCAGTACTTC.

This clone showed up just a few times. The genes are TRBV4-3 and TRBJ2-1; 7 bases match TRBD1. Germline CDR1 LGHNA, CDR2 YSLEER. V was clipped by 6 bases and J by 5 bases; unmatched bases: 10. CDR3 length: 15 amino acids. The CDR3 sequence: CASRPGTASHNEQFF. The CDR3 DNA follows: TGCGCCAGCAGGCCTGGGACAGCGAGTCACAATGAGCAGTTCTTC.

The DNA of the CDR3 is TGTGCCAGCTCACCAAATCTGGGGGGACAGCCCCAGCATTTT. Translation: CASSPNLGGQPQHF. The chain employs TRBV18 and TRBJ1-5, with a tentative D call TRBD1 (5 bases). CDR1 is KGHSH, CDR2 LQKENI, per germline. V lost 2 bases to trimming and J lost 7 bases, with 12 bases between them. This CDR3 is built from 14 residues.

The CDR3 nucleotides are TGTGCCTGGAGCAGCGGGAGCAGAAGCACAGATACGCAGTATTTT. Its translation: CAWSSGSRSTDTQYF. The chain has TRBV30 and TRBJ2-3; 8 nucleotides align to TRBD2. Germline lookup yields CDR1 GTSNPN and CDR2 SVGIG (reference sequence). Unmatched junction bases numbered 5, after V lost 3 bases and J lost 0 bases. The CDR3 covers 15 residues.

This clone is a singleton in its sample. The CDR3 here is CASSTYSDYTEAFF. The CDR3 coding sequence is TGTGCCAGTAGTACGTATTCAGACTACACTGAAGCTTTCTTT. The rearrangement joins TRBV19 to TRBJ1-1; D gene ambiguous. Germline CDR1 reads LNHDA; CDR2 reads SQIVND (reference sequence). Trimming left V 4 bases short and J 3 bases short, with 12 bases between. The CDR3 is made up of 14 amino acids.

Written as DNA, the CDR3 is TGTGCCAGCTCACGTACGGACAGGGCAGAAGCTTTCTTT. Translating it yields CASSRTDRAEAFF. J is TRBJ1-1 and V is TRBV18, with 8 bases aligning to TRBD1. V trimming: 4 bases; J trimming: 8 bases; junction bases outside the gene matches: 6. The V gene's germline CDR1 is KGHSH and CDR2 LQKENI. CDR3 length equals 13 residues.

The J gene is TRBJ1-2, the V gene TRBV28, with D possibly being TRBD1 (5 bases). The CDR3 covers 15 residues. Germline CDR1 is MDHEN and CDR2 is SYDVKM. V lost 6 bases, J lost 8 bases, and 22 bases lay in between. The CDR3 nucleotides read TGTGCCAGCAGAGACGATAACTCAGGGATAAGGGGCTACACCTTC. Translating it yields CASRDDNSGIRGYTF.

The chain employs TRBV12-5 and TRBJ1-1, with 7 bases that match TRBD1. V dropped 1 base and J dropped 7; count of bases not matched to a gene: 3. Per germline, CDR1 LGHNT and CDR2 FRNRAP. The length of the CDR3 is 13 residues. CDR3 protein: CASGLETGLEAFF. CDR3 coding DNA: TGTGCTAGTGGTTTGGAGACAGGGCTTGAAGCTTTCTTT.

This chain connects TRBV6-1 to TRBJ2-7, with 10 bases matching TRBD2. V shed 7 bases, J shed 4 bases, and the junction held 4 bases outside the gene matches. The CDR3 runs to 13 residues. Germline values: CDR1 MNHNS, CDR2 SASEGT. This CDR3 is CASNLAGEYEQYF. CDR3 nucleotide sequence: TGTGCCAGCAACCTAGCGGGAGAGTACGAGCAGTACTTC.

The chain carries TRBV5-1 and TRBJ2-7; 7 bases line up with TRBD1. This CDR3 is 15 amino acids long. Looked up from germline, CDR1 is SGHRS and CDR2 is YFSETQ. V shed 5 bases, J shed 4 bases, and the junction held 12 bases outside the gene matches. In DNA form, the CDR3 reads TGCGCCAGCAGGAGCGAACCTAGGGGGCATTACGAGCAGTACTTC. It is translated as CASRSEPRGHYEQYF.

The rearrangement links TRBV5-4 to TRBJ2-1; 11 nucleotides line up with TRBD2. Germline CDR1 reads SGHNT; CDR2 reads YYREEE (reference sequence). The ends lost 5 bases at V and 6 bases at J; junction bases unmatched: 4. The CDR3 totals 14 residues. This CDR3 reads CASRLAGATNEQFF. The DNA for the CDR3 is TGTGCCAGCAGACTAGCGGGAGCCACCAATGAGCAGTTCTTC.

This sequence joins TRBV7-8 and TRBJ2-5; D gene uncertain. The closer fit of TRBJ2-7 to the DNA end suggests the J call may be wrong. Per germline, CDR1 SGHVS and CDR2 FQNEAQ. CDR3 length: 14 amino acids. This CDR3 reads CASSLAFRVHEQYF. CDR3 nucleotide sequence: TGTGCCAGCAGCTTAGCGTTCCGGGTCCACGAGCAGTACTTC.

This chain joins TRBV5-6 and TRBJ2-7; 11 bases line up with TRBD1. Germline loops: CDR1 SGHDT, CDR2 YYEEEE. V trimming: 3 bases; J trimming: 3 bases; junction bases outside the gene matches: 8. The CDR3 is made up of 16 amino acids. CDR3 loop: CASSSAGTGGIYEQYF. DNA of the CDR3: TGTGCCAGCAGCTCCGCCGGGACAGGGGGAATCTACGAGCAGTACTTC.